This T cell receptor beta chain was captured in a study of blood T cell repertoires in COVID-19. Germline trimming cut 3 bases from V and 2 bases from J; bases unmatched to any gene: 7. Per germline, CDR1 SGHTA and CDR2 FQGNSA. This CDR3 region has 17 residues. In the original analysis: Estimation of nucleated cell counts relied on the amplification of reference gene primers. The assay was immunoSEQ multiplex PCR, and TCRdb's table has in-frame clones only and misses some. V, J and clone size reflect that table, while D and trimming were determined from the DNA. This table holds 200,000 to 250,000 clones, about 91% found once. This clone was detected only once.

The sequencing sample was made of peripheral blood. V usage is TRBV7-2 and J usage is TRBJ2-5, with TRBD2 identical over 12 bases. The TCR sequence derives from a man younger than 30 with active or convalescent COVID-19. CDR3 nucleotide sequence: TGTGCCAGCAGCTTCACGCTAGCGGGAGGGTCACAAGAGACCCAGTACTTC. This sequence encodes CASSFTLAGGSQETQYF.